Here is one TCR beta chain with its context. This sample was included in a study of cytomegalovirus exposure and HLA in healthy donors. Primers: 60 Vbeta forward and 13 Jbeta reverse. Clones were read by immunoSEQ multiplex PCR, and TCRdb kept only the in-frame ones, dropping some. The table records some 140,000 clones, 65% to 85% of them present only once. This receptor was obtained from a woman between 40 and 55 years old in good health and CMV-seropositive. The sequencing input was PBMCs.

CDR3 DNA sequence: TGTGCCAGCAGAGACCCGGGACAGGGGTGGAATGAAAAACTGTTTTTT. Its protein is CASRDPGQGWNEKLFF. The chain uses TRBV2 and TRBJ1-4, with 10 bases aligning to TRBD1. Germline values: CDR1 SNHLY, CDR2 FYNNEI. The length of the CDR3 is 16 residues. Germline trimming cut 6 bases from V and 5 bases from J; bases unmatched to any gene: 9.